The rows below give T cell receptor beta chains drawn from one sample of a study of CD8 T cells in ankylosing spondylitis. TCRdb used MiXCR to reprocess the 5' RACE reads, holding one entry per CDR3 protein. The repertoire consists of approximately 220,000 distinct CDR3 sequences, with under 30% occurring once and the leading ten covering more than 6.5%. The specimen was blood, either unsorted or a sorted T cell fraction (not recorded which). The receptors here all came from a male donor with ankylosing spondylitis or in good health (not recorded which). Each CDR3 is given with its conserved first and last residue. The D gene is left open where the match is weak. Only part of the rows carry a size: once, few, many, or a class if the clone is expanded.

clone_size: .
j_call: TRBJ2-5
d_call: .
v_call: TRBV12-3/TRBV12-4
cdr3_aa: CASSGGRVRTGETQYF
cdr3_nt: TGTGCCAGCTCTGGGGGTCGGGTCCGCACGGGGGAGACCCAGTACTTC

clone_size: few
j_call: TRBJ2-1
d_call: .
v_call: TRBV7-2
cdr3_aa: CASSLGTSGGVYEQFF
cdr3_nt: TGTGCCAGCAGCTTAGGGACCTCCGGCGGAGTCTATGAGCAGTTCTTC

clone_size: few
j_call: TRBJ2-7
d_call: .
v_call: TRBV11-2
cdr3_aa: CASSFYGPGTAGRYEQYF
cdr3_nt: TGTGCCAGCAGCTTTTATGGCCCGGGGACCGCGGGGAGATACGAGCAGTACTTC

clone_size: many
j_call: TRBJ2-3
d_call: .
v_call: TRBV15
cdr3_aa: CATSRARTNSDTQYF
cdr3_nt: TGTGCCACCAGCAGAGCCAGGACTAATTCAGATACGCAGTATTTT

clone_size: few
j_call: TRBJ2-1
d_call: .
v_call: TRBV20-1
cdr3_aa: CSSGRGSLQPLYNEQFF
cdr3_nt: TGCAGTTCAGGTAGGGGCAGTCTCCAGCCCCTCTACAATGAGCAGTTCTTC

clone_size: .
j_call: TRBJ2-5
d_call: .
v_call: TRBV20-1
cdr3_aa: CSAGFLQETQYF
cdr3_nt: TGCAGTGCTGGGTTCCTCCAAGAGACCCAGTACTTC

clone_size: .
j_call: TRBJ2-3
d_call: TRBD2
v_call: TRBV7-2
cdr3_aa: CASSADRLAGTDTQYF
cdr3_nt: TGTGCCAGCAGCGCCGATCGACTAGCGGGAACAGATACGCAGTATTTT

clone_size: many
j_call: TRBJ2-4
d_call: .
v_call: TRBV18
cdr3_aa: CASSLGTGAKNIQYF
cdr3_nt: TGTGCCAGCTCACTGGGGACCGGTGCCAAAAACATTCAGTACTTC

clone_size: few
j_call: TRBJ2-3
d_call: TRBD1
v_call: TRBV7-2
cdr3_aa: CASSLRQGITDTQYF
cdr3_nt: TGTGCCAGCAGCTTAAGACAGGGGATCACAGATACGCAGTATTTT

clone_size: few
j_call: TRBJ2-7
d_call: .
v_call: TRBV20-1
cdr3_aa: CSAASLEGSHEQYF
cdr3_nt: TGCAGTGCCGCCAGCTTAGAAGGGTCCCACGAGCAGTACTTC

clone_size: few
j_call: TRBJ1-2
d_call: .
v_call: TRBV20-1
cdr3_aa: CSGLTANYGYTF
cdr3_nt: TGCAGTGGACTTACCGCTAACTATGGCTACACCTTC

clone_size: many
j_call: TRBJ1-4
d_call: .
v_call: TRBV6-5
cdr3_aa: CASSYSSWGDGGGKLFF
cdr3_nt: TGTGCCAGCAGTTACTCGTCGTGGGGTGATGGCGGGGGAAAACTGTTTTTT

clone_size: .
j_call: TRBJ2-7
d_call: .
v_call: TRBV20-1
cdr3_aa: CSSRVSDEQYF
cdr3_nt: TGCAGTTCAAGGGTATCGGACGAGCAGTACTTC

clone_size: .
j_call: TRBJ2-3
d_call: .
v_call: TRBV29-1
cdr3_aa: CSAPRGASDTQYF
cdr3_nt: TGCAGCGCTCCCCGGGGCGCCTCAGATACGCAGTATTTT

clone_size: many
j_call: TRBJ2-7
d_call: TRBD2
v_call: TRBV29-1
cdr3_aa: CSVARGTSDDEQYF
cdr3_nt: TGCAGCGTCGCCAGAGGGACTAGCGACGACGAGCAGTACTTC

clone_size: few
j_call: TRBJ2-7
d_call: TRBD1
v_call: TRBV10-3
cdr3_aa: CAIRPGQGVEQYF
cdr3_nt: TGTGCCATCAGGCCGGGACAGGGGGTCGAGCAGTACTTC

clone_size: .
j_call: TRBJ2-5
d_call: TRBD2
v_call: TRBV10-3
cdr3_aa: CAIMRGLDQETQYF
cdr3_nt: TGTGCCATCATGAGGGGACTAGATCAAGAGACCCAGTACTTC

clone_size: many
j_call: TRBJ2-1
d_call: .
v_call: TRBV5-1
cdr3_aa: CASSSALGGEQFF
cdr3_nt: TGCGCCAGCAGCTCGGCTCTCGGGGGTGAGCAGTTCTTC

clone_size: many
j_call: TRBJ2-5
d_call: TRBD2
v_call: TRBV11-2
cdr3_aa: CASSLMGLAGAAAETQYF
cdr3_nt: TGTGCCAGCAGCTTAATGGGTCTAGCGGGAGCCGCAGCGGAGACCCAGTACTTC

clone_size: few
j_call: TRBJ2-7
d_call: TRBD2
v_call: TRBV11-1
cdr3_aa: CASSPGLAGTYEQYF
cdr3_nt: TGTGCCAGCAGCCCCGGACTAGCGGGCACCTACGAGCAGTACTTC

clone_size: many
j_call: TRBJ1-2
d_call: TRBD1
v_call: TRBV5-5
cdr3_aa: CASSLVGQGFYGYTF
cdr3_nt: TGTGCCAGCAGCTTGGTGGGACAGGGCTTCTATGGCTACACCTTC

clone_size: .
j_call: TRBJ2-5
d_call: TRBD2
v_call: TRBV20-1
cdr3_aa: CSASLAGGMETQYF
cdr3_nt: TGCAGTGCTAGTCTAGCGGGAGGGATGGAGACCCAGTACTTC

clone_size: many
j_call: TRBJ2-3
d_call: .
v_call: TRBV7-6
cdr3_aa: CASSLGEVTDTQYF
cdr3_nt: TGTGCCAGCAGCTTAGGCGAAGTCACAGATACGCAGTATTTT

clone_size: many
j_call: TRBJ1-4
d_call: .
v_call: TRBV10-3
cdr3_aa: CAISRSTNEKLFF
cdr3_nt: TGTGCCATTTCAAGGTCAACTAATGAAAAACTGTTTTTT

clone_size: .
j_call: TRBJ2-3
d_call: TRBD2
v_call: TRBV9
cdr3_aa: CASSVSSGGTDTQYF
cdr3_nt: TGTGCCAGCAGCGTATCTAGCGGCGGCACAGATACGCAGTATTTT

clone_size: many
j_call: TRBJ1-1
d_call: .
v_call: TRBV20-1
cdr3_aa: CSAQVPPGTEAFF
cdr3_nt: TGCAGTGCACAAGTTCCACCCGGGACTGAAGCTTTCTTT

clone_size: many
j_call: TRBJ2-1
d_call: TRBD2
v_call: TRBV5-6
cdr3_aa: CASSVRAGGFDEQFF
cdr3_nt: TGTGCCAGCAGCGTAAGAGCGGGAGGTTTCGATGAGCAGTTCTTC

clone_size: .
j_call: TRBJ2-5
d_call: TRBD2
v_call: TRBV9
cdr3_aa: CASSVRLAGVETQYF
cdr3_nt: TGTGCCAGCAGCGTACGACTAGCGGGAGTTGAGACCCAGTACTTC

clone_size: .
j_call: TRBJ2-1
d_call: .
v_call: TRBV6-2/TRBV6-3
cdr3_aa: CASSAWQQRDTYNEQFF
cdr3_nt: TGTGCCAGCAGTGCTTGGCAGCAGCGGGACACCTACAATGAGCAGTTCTTC

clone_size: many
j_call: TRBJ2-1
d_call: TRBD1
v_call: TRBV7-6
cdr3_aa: CASSQNTGGSGEQFF
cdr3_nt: TGTGCCAGCAGCCAAAATACAGGGGGCTCGGGTGAGCAGTTCTTC

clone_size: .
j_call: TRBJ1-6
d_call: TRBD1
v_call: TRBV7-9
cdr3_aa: CASSLGQGTSDSPLHF
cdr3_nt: TGTGCCAGCAGCTTGGGACAGGGTACTTCTGATTCACCCCTCCACTTT

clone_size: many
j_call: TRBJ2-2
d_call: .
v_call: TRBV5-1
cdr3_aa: CASSFGSSTGELFF
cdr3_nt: TGCGCCAGCAGCTTTGGCTCGAGCACCGGGGAGCTGTTTTTT

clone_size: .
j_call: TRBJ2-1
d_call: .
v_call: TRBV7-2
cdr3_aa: CASSPARDNEQFF
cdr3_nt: TGTGCCAGCAGCCCTGCACGGGACAATGAGCAGTTCTTC